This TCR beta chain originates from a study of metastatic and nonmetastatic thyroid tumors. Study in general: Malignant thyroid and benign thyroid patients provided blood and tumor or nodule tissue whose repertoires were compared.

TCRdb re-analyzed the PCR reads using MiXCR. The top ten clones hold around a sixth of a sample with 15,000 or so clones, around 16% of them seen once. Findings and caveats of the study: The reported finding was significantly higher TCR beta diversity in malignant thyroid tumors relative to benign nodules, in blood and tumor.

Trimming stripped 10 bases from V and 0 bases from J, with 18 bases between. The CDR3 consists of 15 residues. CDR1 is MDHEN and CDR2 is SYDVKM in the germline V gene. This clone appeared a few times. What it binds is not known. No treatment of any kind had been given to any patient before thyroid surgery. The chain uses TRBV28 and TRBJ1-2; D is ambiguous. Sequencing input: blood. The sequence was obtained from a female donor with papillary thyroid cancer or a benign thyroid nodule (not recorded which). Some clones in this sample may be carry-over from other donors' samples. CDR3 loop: CATFPERLTNYGYTF. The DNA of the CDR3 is TGTGCCACCTTTCCCGAACGCCTTACTAACTATGGCTACACCTTC.